The 11 T cell receptor beta chains below come from one sample, sequenced in a study of shared clonotypes between healthy human individuals. The table came from immunoSEQ multiplex PCR; TCRdb's copy has only in-frame clones and leaves some out. The sample lists 180,000 or so clones; approximately 95% were seen once. Sequencing was done on a sample of naive CD4+ T cells sorted from blood. Described subset: CD45RA+ positively selected. These receptors came from a woman aged 25 to 39 in good health.

V gene TRBV18 combines with J gene TRBJ2-1, with D perhaps TRBD1 or TRBD2 (6 bases each). Per the germline V gene, CDR1 is KGHSH and CDR2 is LQKENI. Trimming shortened V by 6 bases and J by 1 base, and 13 bases separated the two germline ends. This CDR3 is 15 amino acids long. CDR3 amino acids: CASSRQGTSYNEQFF. The CDR3 DNA is TGTGCCAGCTCCCGTCAGGGGACTTCCTACAATGAGCAGTTCTTC.

This chain joins TRBV28 and TRBJ2-5; 9 bases match TRBD2. The DNA end is more similar to TRBJ2-7, so the J call may be wrong. The CDR3 has 17 amino acids. Germline V gene lookup returns CDR1 MDHEN and CDR2 SYDVKM. CDR3 loop: CASSPPPPAGGSYEQYF. CDR3 DNA sequence: TGTGCCAGCAGTCCCCCCCCTCCAGCGGGAGGCTCCTACGAGCAGTACTTC.

This chain connects TRBV28 to TRBJ2-7, with TRBD2 matching over 16 bases. CDR3 length equals 16 residues. V dropped 6 bases and J dropped 6; count of bases not matched to a gene: 8. Germline CDR1 is MDHEN and CDR2 is SYDVKM. The CDR3 spells CASRPGTSGRVSEQYF. CDR3 in DNA: TGTGCCAGCAGGCCCGGGACTAGCGGGAGGGTGAGCGAGCAGTACTTC.

The CDR3 loop is CASRKYSNQPQHF. CDR3 sequence (DNA): TGTGCCAGCAGGAAATATAGCAATCAGCCCCAGCATTTT. V and J are TRBV28 and TRBJ1-5; D remains unclear. The length of the CDR3 is 13 residues. V shed 6 bases and J shed 0 bases, with 6 bases lying between them. CDR1 is MDHEN, CDR2 SYDVKM, per germline.

This clone was detected only once. The genes are TRBV5-8 and TRBJ2-4; TRBD2 agrees at 7 bases. V lost 6 bases to trimming and J lost 1 base; unmatched junction nucleotides: 13. CDR3 length: 17 amino acids. Per the germline V gene, CDR1 is SGHTS and CDR2 is YDEGEE. CDR3 loop: CASKPFGGRLAKNIQYF. DNA for the CDR3: TGTGCCAGCAAGCCATTCGGGGGGAGGTTGGCCAAAAACATTCAGTACTTC.

This chain links TRBV11-2 with TRBJ2-5; D is unclear. Germline V gene data show CDR1 as SGHAT and CDR2 as FQNNGV. The CDR3 consists of 13 residues. The V end was cut by 4 bases, the J end by 7 bases, with 13 bases between. The CDR3 is CASSSHPKGTQYF. For the CDR3, the DNA is TGTGCCAGCAGCTCCCACCCAAAAGGGACCCAGTACTTC. The full variable domain, with the rest looked up from reference TRBV11-2 and TRBJ2-5, is EAGVAQSPRYKIIEKRQSVAFWCNPISGHATLYWYQQILGQGPKLLIQFQNNGVVDDSQLPKDRFSAERLKGVDSTLKIQPAKLEDSAVYLCASSSHPKGTQYFGPGTRLLVL.

The chain recombines TRBV2 with TRBJ2-7; 8 bases agree with TRBD2. The CDR3 runs 14 residues. V gave up 7 bases and J gave up 0 bases; unmatched junction bases: 5. Looked up from germline, CDR1 is SNHLY and CDR2 is FYNNEI. DNA of the CDR3: TGTGCCAGCACCGGACTAGCTAGCTCCTACGAGCAGTACTTC. The encoded protein is CASTGLASSYEQYF.

V is TRBV15 and J is TRBJ1-2; no clear D gene. The germline CDR1 and CDR2 sequences are LNHNV and YYDKDF (reference sequence). Deletions cut 0 bases from V and 6 bases from J, with 14 bases between. The CDR3 spans 15 residues. The CDR3 DNA reads as TGTGCCACCAGCAGAGATCGGCCTCGGGTCCATGGCTACACCTTC. Translated, it gives CATSRDRPRVHGYTF. Full variable domain (missing parts from reference TRBV15 and TRBJ1-2): DAMVIQNPRYQVTQFGKPVTLSCSQTLNHNVMYWYQQKSSQAPKLLFHYYDKDFNNEADTPDNFQSRRPNTSFCFLDIRSPGLGDTAMYLCATSRDRPRVHGYTFGSGTRLTVV.

The chain has TRBV5-1 and TRBJ2-1, with 9 nucleotides matching TRBD2. The CDR3 has 14 residues. The V gene's germline CDR1 is SGHRS and CDR2 YFSETQ. After removal of 4 bases from V and 8 bases from J, the junction contained 7 bases not matched to a gene. The CDR3, as DNA: TGCGCCAGCAGCCATACTAGCGGGTCCCATGAGCAGTTCTTC. Its protein is CASSHTSGSHEQFF.

The V gene is TRBV19, the J gene TRBJ1-1; D not resolved. CDR1 LNHDA and CDR2 SQIVND come from the germline V gene (reference sequence). The CDR3 is made up of 13 amino acids. V gave up 8 bases and J gave up 0 bases, with 10 bases separating them. Here the CDR3 DNA reads TGTGCCAGTGCCTTAGGAATGAACACTGAAGCTTTCTTT. This encodes CASALGMNTEAFF.

For this clone: A junction end diverges from the germline sequence, so it may reflect a read error. This chain connects TRBV2 to TRBJ1-6, with D unresolved. This CDR3 has 11 amino acids. The germline V gene encodes CDR1 SNHLY and CDR2 FYNNEI. CDR3 sequence (DNA): TGTGCCAGCAGACTGCTAGGCGACTTCTACTTT. Amino acids: CASRLLGDFYF.